The 24 T cell receptor beta chains listed next were all sequenced from one sample in a study of regulatory T cells in long-lasting Graves disease. Both iRepertoire HTBI primers and Arm-PCR of CDR3 regions were used to build the TCR beta libraries. Via MiXCR, TCRdb re-called the multiplex PCR reads, giving one row per CDR3 protein. The profile covers 200,000 to 300,000 distinct CDR3 sequences, with roughly a fifth appearing a single time and approximately 13% taken by the ten largest. Documented time point: newly diagnosed GD, antithyroid drugs for less than 3 months. Construction of the TCR library relied on RNA isolated from PBMCs. This specimen was peripheral blood mononuclear cells (PBMCs), taken at new diagnosis, from a patient treated with antithyroid drugs. These receptors were collected from a female donor with Graves disease.

This clonotype was picked up many times. The chain links TRBV7-2 to TRBJ2-3; the match to TRBD2 covers 7 bases. The CDR3 has 15 amino acids. The germline CDR1 and CDR2 sequences are SGHTA and FQGNSA. The junction had 5 bases not matched to a gene; V was cut back by 5 bases and J by 0 bases. The CDR3 nucleotides read TGTGCCAGCAGCGAGCAAGCGGGAAGCACAGATACGCAGTATTTT. It codes for CASSEQAGSTDTQYF.

This clonotype was detected ten times or more. The chain carries TRBV7-2 and TRBJ1-1; D gene uncertain. This CDR3 is 12 amino acids long. The germline V gene has CDR1 SGHTA and CDR2 FQGNSA. V lost 2 bases, J lost 8 bases, and 9 bases lay in between. CDR3 sequence reads: CASSLNLQEAFF. The CDR3 DNA reads TGTGCCAGCAGCTTAAATCTACAGGAAGCTTTCTTT.

The chain has TRBV19 and TRBJ2-7, with 10 nucleotides matching TRBD2. The CDR3 totals 17 residues. Germline CDR1 LNHDA, CDR2 SQIVND (reference sequence). Unmatched junction bases numbered 11, after V lost 2 bases and J lost 4 bases. The CDR3 coding sequence is TGTGCCAGTAGTATAAGATCGAGCGGGGGGGCCTCGTACGAGCAGTACTTC. Translating gives CASSIRSSGGASYEQYF.

This clonotype has ten or more counts. The chain couples TRBV6-2 or TRBV6-3 to TRBJ2-3; D remains ambiguous. Germline V CDR1 and CDR2: MNHEY, SVGEGT. Trimming left V 6 bases short and J 0 bases short, with 7 bases between. This CDR3 is built from 13 residues. In DNA, the CDR3 is TGTGCCAGCAGGGACCATAGCACAGATACGCAGTATTTT. This encodes CASRDHSTDTQYF.

CDR3: CASSLEGTSGRSHEQYF. CDR3 nucleotides: TGTGCCAGCAGCTTAGAGGGAACTAGCGGGAGGAGCCACGAGCAGTACTTC. V gene TRBV7-2 combines with J gene TRBJ2-7, with 12 bases matching TRBD2. The germline V gene encodes CDR1 SGHTA and CDR2 FQGNSA. The CDR3 spans 17 residues. Unmatched junction bases numbered 9, after V lost 1 base and J lost 5 bases.

This clonotype was counted between two and nine times. The chain joins TRBV19 to TRBJ2-5; a possible D gene is TRBD2 (7 bases). The V gene's germline CDR1 is LNHDA and CDR2 SQIVND (reference sequence). The CDR3 is 14 residues long. V was pared by 7 bases and J by 4 bases, with 16 bases between. CDR3 amino acids: CASMVGGLRETQYF. CDR3 in DNA: TGTGCCAGTATGGTGGGGGGGCTCCGAGAGACCCAGTACTTC. Combining the CDR3 with reference TRBV19 and TRBJ2-5 gives the whole variable domain DGGITQSPKYLFRKEGQNVTLSCEQNLNHDAMYWYRQDPGQGLRLIYYSQIVNDFQKGDIAEGYSVSREKKESFPLTVTSAQKNPTAFYLCASMVGGLRETQYFGPGTRLLVL.

This clonotype was seen at least ten times. The chain joins TRBV5-5 to TRBJ1-4, with 8 bases lining up with TRBD1. The germline V gene has CDR1 SGHKS and CDR2 YYEKEE (reference sequence). This CDR3 has 15 amino acids. Germline trimming cut 5 bases from V and 5 bases from J; bases unmatched to any gene: 8. CDR3 sequence reads: CASRPGQGLNEKLFF. CDR3 in DNA: TGTGCCAGCAGACCCGGACAGGGTTTGAATGAAAAACTGTTTTTT.

This clonotype was seen a few times. The chain couples TRBV24-1 to TRBJ1-2; TRBD1 is a possible D gene (5 bases). CDR3 length equals 13 residues. Germline CDR1 reads KGHDR; CDR2 reads SFDVKD. V dropped 1 base and J dropped 11 bases, with 13 bases sitting between them. This CDR3 is CATSDFSGLRYTF. CDR3 coding DNA: TGTGCCACCAGTGATTTCTCAGGGTTGCGGTACACCTTC.

Details on this clonotype: Being one base from a much bigger clone, this may be a read error. The chain carries TRBV27 and TRBJ1-5; a possible D gene is TRBD1 (6 bases). CDR1 is MNHEY, CDR2 SMNVEV, per germline (reference sequence). V shed 0 bases and J shed 4 bases, with 7 bases lying between them. The length of the CDR3 is 14 residues. CDR3 sequence reads: CASSLSDRNQPQHF. CDR3 nucleotides: TGTGCCAGCAGTTTATCGGACAGAAATCAGCCCCAGCATTTT.

This clonotype has at least ten counts. The gene calls are TRBV5-1 and TRBJ2-3; TRBD2 agrees at 11 bases. The CDR3 loop spans 16 amino acids. Trimming cost V 3 bases and J 6 bases; bases outside gene matches: 9. CDR1 and CDR2 (germline): SGHRS, YFSETQ. The CDR3 loop reads CASSWDPLAGVDTQYF. The CDR3 DNA follows: TGCGCCAGCAGCTGGGACCCACTAGCGGGAGTCGATACGCAGTATTTT.

The chain recombines TRBV25-1 with TRBJ1-2; D possibly corresponds to TRBD1 (5 bases). V dropped 5 bases and J dropped 8 bases, with 12 bases sitting between them. Looked up from germline, CDR1 is MGHDK and CDR2 is SYGVNS. The CDR3 covers 12 residues. The CDR3 region is CASSLKGRGYTF. The CDR3 coding sequence is TGTGCCAGCAGTTTAAAGGGGCGCGGCTACACCTTC.

The V call is TRBV5-5, the J call TRBJ2-5, with 9 bases fitting TRBD2. This CDR3 has 14 residues. Trimming took 4 bases from V and 4 from J; bases not matched to a gene: 5. Germline V gives CDR1 SGHKS, CDR2 YYEKEE (reference sequence). The CDR3 region is CASSGGLARETQYF. In DNA form, the CDR3 reads TGTGCCAGCAGCGGCGGACTAGCGCGAGAGACCCAGTACTTC.

This clonotype was picked up many times. This chain joins TRBV7-9 and TRBJ2-1; 7 nucleotides match TRBD2. Germline-derived CDR1 and CDR2 are SEHNR and FQNEAQ (reference sequence). CDR3 length: 17 residues. The V segment lost 3 bases and the J segment 0 bases; nucleotides outside the gene matches: 8. The CDR3 sequence: CASSFSRSGGSYNEQFF. Written as DNA, the CDR3 is TGTGCCAGCAGCTTTAGTCGATCGGGGGGCTCCTACAATGAGCAGTTCTTC. Filled out from reference TRBV7-9 and TRBJ2-1, the complete variable domain reads DTGVSQNPRHKITKRGQNVTFRCDPISEHNRLYWYRQTLGQGPEFLTYFQNEAQLEKSRLLSDRFSAERPKGSFSTLEIQRTEQGDSAMYLCASSFSRSGGSYNEQFFGPGTRLTVL.

In this sample, this clonotype turned up many times. CDR3 nucleotide sequence: TGTGCCAGCAGTTACGCCTCTGGACAGCCCGATGCTTTCTTT. Amino acids: CASSYASGQPDAFF. The chain is built from TRBV6-5 and TRBJ1-1, with D tentatively TRBD1 (6 bases). The CDR3 is 14 amino acids. V lost 2 bases and J lost 11, with 18 bases in between. Germline V gives CDR1 MNHEY, CDR2 SVGAGI.

This clonotype has only a few counts. This sequence may be a read error, since a much larger clone differs from it by one base. The genes are TRBV20-1 and TRBJ1-1; no definite D call. The CDR3 length is 12 residues. Trimming pared 3 bases from V and 8 bases from J, leaving 13 bases between. The germline gives CDR1 DFQATT, CDR2 SNEGSKA (reference sequence). The CDR3 DNA is TGCAGTGCTAGGTCCACAAACAAAGAAGCTTTCTTT. This sequence encodes CSARSTNKEAFF.

The V and J genes are TRBV29-1 and TRBJ1-1, with a tentative D call TRBD1 (6 bases). Germline V gives CDR1 SQVTM, CDR2 ANQGSEA. The length of the CDR3 is 13 residues. The ends were cut back, 3 bases at V and 5 bases at J, with 13 bases in the middle. CDR3 in amino acids: CSVDPGVSTEAFF. The CDR3 nucleotides are TGCAGCGTTGATCCAGGGGTTTCGACTGAAGCTTTCTTT.

This clonotype has at least ten counts. The rearrangement joins TRBV24-1 to TRBJ2-3; 9 bases match TRBD2. V lost 2 bases, J lost 1 base, and 6 bases stayed unmatched. Germline V gives CDR1 KGHDR, CDR2 SFDVKD. CDR3 length: 17 amino acids. The CDR3 region has the DNA TGTGCCACCAGTGATTCAGGGATAGCGGGGGGCACAGATACGCAGTATTTT. It is translated as CATSDSGIAGGTDTQYF.

This clonotype was counted many times. This chain connects TRBV7-3 to TRBJ1-5; TRBD1 might be the D (6 bases). Germline loops: CDR1 SGHTA, CDR2 FQGTGA. V lost 2 bases to trimming and J lost 2 bases, with 10 bases between them. The CDR3 has 15 residues. The CDR3 DNA reads as TGTGCCAGCAGCTTATCGGCAGGGGGCAATCAGCCCCAGCATTTT. Protein product: CASSLSAGGNQPQHF.

This clonotype came up many times. The genes are TRBV20-1 and TRBJ2-3; D remains ambiguous. Germline CDR1 DFQATT, CDR2 SNEGSKA (reference sequence). The V gene lost 6 bases and the J gene lost 3 bases, with 10 bases spanning the gap. This CDR3 region has 12 residues. The CDR3 DNA follows: TGCAGTGCCAAGACCCCGACAGATACGCAGTATTTT. As protein: CSAKTPTDTQYF.

Comments on this clonotype: A clone one base away is much larger, so this may be a read error. This rearrangement joins TRBV6-9 to TRBJ1-2; 7 positions agree with TRBD1. The CDR3 has 15 amino acids. Germline assignment: CDR1 MNHGY and CDR2 SVAAGI. In DNA form, the CDR3 reads TGTGCCAGCAGTTACTCAACAGGGGAGTTGGATGGCCACACCTTC. Translating gives CASSYSTGELDGHTF.

This clonotype has at least ten counts. This sequence joins TRBV7-2 and TRBJ1-4, with 7 bases aligning to TRBD1. The CDR3 runs to 14 residues. V trimming: 5 bases; J trimming: 6 bases; junction bases outside the gene matches: 6. Germline assignment: CDR1 SGHTA and CDR2 FQGNSA. CDR3 in amino acids: CASSPQGKDEKLFF. The CDR3 DNA reads TGTGCCAGCAGCCCACAGGGGAAGGATGAAAAACTGTTTTTT.

This clonotype was seen ten or more times. The CDR3 DNA reads TGCGCCAGCAGCTTGGAGGGGCCCACAGATACGCAGTATTTT. This translates into CASSLEGPTDTQYF. The chain is built from TRBV5-1 and TRBJ2-3; tentatively, D is TRBD1 (5 bases). V shed 0 bases and J shed 2 bases, with 7 bases lying between them. Germline lookup yields CDR1 SGHRS and CDR2 YFSETQ. This CDR3 is built from 14 residues.

This clonotype was counted at least ten times. At one boundary the junction diverges from the germline segment, which might be a read error. The rearrangement uses TRBV5-1 and TRBJ2-7, with D possibly called TRBD1 or TRBD2 (6 bases each). The CDR3 has 15 residues. CDR1 and CDR2 (germline): SGHRS, YFSETQ. CDR3 DNA sequence: TGTGCCAGCAGCCTAGGGGGGACCGCCTCCTACGAGCAGTACTTC. The encoded protein is CASSLGGTASYEQYF.

This clonotype appeared many times. The genes are TRBV6-1 and TRBJ1-1; TRBD1 is a possible D gene (5 bases). The CDR3 extends over 14 amino acids. The germline CDR1 and CDR2 sequences are MNHNS and SASEGT. V lost 7 bases and J 1 base, leaving 13 bases between the germline ends. CDR3 sequence (DNA): TGTGCCAGCACACCGATCGGACAGAACACTGAAGCTTTCTTT. This encodes CASTPIGQNTEAFF.